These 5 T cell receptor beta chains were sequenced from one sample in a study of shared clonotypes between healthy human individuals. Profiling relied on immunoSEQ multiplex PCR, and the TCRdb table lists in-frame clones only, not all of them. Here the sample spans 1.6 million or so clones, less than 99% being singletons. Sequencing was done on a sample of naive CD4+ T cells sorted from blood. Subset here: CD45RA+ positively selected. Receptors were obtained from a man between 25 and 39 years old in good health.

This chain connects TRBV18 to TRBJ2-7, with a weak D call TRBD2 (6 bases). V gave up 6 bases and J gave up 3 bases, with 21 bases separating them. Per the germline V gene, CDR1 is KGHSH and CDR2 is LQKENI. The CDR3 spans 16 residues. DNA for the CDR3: TGTGCCAGCTCCGATTTCGCGGGGTTAGGAGGCTACGAGCAGTACTTC. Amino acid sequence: CASSDFAGLGGYEQYF.

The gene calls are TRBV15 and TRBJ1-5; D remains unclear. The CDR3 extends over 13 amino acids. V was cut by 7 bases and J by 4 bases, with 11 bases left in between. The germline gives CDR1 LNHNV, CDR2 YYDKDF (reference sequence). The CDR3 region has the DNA TGTGCCACCACCGCCTCCCCAAATCAGCCCCAGCATTTT. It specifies CATTASPNQPQHF.

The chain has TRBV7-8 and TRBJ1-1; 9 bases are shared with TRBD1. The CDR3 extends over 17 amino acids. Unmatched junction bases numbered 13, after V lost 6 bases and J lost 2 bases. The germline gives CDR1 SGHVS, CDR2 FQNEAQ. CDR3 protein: CASSLRMGGQGNTEAFF. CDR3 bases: TGTGCCAGCAGTCTTAGGATGGGGGGACAGGGCAACACTGAAGCTTTCTTT.

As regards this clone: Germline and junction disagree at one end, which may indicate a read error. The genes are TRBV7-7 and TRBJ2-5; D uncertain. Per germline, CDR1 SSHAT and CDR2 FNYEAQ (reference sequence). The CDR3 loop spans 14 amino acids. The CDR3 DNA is TGTGCTAGCAGCTTATATCCGGGCCAAGAGACCCAGTACTTC. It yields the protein CASSLYPGQETQYF.

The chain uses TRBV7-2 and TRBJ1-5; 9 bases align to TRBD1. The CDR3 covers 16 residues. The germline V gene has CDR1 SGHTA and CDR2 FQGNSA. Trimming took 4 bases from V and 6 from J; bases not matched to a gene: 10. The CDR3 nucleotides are TGTGCCAGCAGCTATCTGGACAGGGGATGGAGTCAGCCCCAGCATTTT. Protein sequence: CASSYLDRGWSQPQHF.